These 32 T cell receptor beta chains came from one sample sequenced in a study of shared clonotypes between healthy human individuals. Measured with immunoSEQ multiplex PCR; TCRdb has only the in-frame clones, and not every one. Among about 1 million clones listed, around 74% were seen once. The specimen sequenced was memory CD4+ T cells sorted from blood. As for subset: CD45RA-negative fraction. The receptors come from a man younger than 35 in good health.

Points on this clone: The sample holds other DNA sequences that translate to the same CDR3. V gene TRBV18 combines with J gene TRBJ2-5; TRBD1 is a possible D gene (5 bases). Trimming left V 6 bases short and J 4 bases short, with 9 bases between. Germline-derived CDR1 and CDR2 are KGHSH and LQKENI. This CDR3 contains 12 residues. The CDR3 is CASSPGLETQYF. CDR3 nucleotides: TGTGCCAGCTCCCCAGGGTTAGAGACCCAGTACTTC.

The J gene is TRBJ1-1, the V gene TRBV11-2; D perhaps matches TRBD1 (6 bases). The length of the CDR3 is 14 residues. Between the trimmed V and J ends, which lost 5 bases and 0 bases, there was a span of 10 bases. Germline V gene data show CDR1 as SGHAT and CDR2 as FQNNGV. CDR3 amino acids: CASSTTGLNTEAFF. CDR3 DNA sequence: TGTGCCAGCAGCACAACAGGGTTGAACACTGAAGCTTTCTTT.

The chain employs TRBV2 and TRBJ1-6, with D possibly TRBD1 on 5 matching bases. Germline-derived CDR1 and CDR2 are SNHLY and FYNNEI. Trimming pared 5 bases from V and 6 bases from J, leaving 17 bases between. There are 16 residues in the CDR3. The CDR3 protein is CASSPQQVWSNSPLHF. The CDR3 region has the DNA TGTGCCAGCAGTCCCCAACAGGTGTGGTCTAATTCACCCCTCCACTTT. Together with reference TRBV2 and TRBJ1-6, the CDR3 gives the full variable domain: EPEVTQTPSHQVTQMGQEVILRCVPISNHLYFYWYRQILGQKVEFLVSFYNNEISEKSEIFDDQFSVERPDGSNFTLKIRSTKLEDSAMYFCASSPQQVWSNSPLHFGNGTRLTVT.

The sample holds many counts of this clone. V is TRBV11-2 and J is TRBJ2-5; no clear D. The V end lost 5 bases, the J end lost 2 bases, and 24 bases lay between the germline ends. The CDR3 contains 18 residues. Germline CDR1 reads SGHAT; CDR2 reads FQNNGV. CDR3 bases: TGTGCCAGCAGCACCCTCACAAGCGTCAAGACCGGGCAAGAGACCCAGTACTTC. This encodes CASSTLTSVKTGQETQYF.

The CDR3 nucleotides are TGTGCCAGCAGCTTAGATCCCATAACAGATACGCAGTATTTT. The encoded protein is CASSLDPITDTQYF. The J gene is TRBJ2-3, the V gene TRBV11-3; D is undetermined. In germline, CDR1 is SGHNT, CDR2 YENEEA. Trimming left V 0 bases short and J 3 bases short, with 7 bases between. The CDR3 runs 14 residues.

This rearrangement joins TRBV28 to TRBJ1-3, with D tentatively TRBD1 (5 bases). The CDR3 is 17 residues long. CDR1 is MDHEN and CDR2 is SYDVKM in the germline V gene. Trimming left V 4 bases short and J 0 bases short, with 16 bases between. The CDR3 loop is CASSSLRDAGSGNTIYF. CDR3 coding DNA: TGTGCCAGCAGTTCTCTAAGGGACGCGGGCTCTGGAAACACCATATATTTT.

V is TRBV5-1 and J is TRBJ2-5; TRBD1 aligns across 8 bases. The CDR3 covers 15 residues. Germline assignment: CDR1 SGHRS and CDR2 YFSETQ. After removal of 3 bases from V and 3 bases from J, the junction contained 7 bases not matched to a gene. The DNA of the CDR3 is TGCGCCAGCAGCTCGCTCCTGGGACAGGAAGAGACCCAGTACTTC. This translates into CASSSLLGQEETQYF.

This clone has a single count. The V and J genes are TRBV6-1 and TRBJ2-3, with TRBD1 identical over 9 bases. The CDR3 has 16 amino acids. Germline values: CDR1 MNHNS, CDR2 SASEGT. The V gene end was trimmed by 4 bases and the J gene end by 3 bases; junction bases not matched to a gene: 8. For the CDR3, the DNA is TGTGCCAGCAGTGCGGGACAGGGCTTAGGAACAGATACGCAGTATTTT. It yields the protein CASSAGQGLGTDTQYF.

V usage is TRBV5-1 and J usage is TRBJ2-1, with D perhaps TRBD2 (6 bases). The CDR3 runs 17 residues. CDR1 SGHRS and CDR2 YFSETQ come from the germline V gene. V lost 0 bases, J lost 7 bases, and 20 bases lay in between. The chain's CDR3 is CASSLAVGREPLNEQFF. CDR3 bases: TGCGCCAGCAGCTTGGCTGTGGGCCGGGAGCCTTTGAATGAGCAGTTCTTC.

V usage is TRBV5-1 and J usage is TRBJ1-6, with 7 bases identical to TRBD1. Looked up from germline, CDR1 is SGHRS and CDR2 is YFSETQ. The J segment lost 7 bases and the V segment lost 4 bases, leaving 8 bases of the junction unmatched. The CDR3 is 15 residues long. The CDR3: CASSETGPSNSPLHF. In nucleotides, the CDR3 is TGCGCCAGCAGCGAGACAGGGCCGTCGAATTCACCCCTCCACTTT.

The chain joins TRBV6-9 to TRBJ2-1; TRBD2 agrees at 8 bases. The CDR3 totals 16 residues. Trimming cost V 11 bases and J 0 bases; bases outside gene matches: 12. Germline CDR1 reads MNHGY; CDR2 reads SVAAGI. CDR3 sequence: CACLLDLAGSYNEQFF. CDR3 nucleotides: TGTGCCTGCCTCCTCGATCTAGCGGGCTCCTACAATGAGCAGTTCTTC.

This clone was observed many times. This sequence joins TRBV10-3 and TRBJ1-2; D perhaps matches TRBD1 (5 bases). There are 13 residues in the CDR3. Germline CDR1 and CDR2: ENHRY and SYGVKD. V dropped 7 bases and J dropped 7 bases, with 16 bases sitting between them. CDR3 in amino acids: CAITSDITAGYTF. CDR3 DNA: TGTGCCATCACCTCGGACATAACGGCTGGCTACACCTTC.

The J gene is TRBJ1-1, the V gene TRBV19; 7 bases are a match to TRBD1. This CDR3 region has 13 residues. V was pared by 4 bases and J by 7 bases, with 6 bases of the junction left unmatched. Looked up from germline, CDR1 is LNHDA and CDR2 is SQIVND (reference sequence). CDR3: CASSTRQGGEAFF. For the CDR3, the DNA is TGTGCCAGTAGTACCCGTCAGGGGGGTGAAGCTTTCTTT. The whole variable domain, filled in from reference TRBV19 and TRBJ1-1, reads DGGITQSPKYLFRKEGQNVTLSCEQNLNHDAMYWYRQDPGQGLRLIYYSQIVNDFQKGDIAEGYSVSREKKESFPLTVTSAQKNPTAFYLCASSTRQGGEAFFGQGTRLTVV.

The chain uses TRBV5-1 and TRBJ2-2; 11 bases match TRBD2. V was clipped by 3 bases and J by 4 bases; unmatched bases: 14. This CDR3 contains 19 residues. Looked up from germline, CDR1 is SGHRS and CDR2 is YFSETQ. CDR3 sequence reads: CASSSTGTSGSGSTGELFF. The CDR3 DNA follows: TGCGCCAGCAGCTCTACCGGGACTAGCGGTAGCGGGTCCACCGGGGAGCTGTTTTTT.

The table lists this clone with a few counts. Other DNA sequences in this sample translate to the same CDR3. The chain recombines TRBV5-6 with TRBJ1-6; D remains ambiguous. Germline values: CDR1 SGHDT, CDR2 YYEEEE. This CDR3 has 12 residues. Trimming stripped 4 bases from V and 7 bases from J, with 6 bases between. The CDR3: CASSPGNSPLHF. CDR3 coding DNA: TGTGCCAGCAGCCCGGGGAATTCACCCCTCCACTTT.

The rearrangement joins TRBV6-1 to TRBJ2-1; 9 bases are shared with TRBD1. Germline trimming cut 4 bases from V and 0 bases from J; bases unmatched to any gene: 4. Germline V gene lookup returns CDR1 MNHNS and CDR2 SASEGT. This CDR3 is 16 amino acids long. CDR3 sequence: CASSAGTGSSYNEQFF. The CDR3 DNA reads TGTGCCAGCAGTGCCGGGACAGGGAGCTCCTACAATGAGCAGTTCTTC.

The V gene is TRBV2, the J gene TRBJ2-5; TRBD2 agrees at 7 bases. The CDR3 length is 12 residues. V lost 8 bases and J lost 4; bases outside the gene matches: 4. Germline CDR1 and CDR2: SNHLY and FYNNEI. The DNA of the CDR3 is TGTGCCAGCGGGCCGGGGGGAGAGACCCAGTACTTC. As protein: CASGPGGETQYF.

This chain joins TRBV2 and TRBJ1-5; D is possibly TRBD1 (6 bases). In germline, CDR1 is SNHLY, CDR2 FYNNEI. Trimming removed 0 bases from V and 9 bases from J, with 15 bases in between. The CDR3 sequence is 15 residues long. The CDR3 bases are TGTGCCAGCAGTGAAGCCTTGGGGGCGGTCGGGCCCCAGCATTTT. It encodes CASSEALGAVGPQHF.

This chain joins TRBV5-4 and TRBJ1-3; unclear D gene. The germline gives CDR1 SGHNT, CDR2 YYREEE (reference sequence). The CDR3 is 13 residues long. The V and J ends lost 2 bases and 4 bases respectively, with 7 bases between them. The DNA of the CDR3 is TGTGCCAGCAGCTTAAAGGGCGGAAACACCATATATTTT. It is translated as CASSLKGGNTIYF.

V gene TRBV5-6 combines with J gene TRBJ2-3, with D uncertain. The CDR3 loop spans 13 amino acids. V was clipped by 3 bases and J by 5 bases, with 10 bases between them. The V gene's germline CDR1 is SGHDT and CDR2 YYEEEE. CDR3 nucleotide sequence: TGTGCCAGCAGCTCGTTACCGGGAGATACGCAGTATTTT. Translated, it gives CASSSLPGDTQYF.

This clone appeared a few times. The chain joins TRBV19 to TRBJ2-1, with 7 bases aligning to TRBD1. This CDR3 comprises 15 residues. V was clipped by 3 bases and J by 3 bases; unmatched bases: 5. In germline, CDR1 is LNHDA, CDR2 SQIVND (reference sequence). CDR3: CASSMTGSFYNEQFF. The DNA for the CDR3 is TGTGCCAGTAGTATGACAGGGTCCTTCTACAATGAGCAGTTCTTC.

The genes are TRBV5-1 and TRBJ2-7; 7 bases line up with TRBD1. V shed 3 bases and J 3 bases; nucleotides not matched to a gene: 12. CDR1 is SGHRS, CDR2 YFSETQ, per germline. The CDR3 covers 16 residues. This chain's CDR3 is CASSSTLGTVNYEQYF. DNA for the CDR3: TGCGCCAGCAGCTCTACCTTGGGGACAGTAAACTACGAGCAGTACTTC.

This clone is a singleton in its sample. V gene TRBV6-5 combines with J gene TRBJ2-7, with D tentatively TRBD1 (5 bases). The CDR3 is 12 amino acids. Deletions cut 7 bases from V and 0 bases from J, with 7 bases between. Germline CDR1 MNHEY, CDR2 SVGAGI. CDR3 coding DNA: TGTGCCAGCATTGGGGCCTCCTACGAGCAGTACTTC. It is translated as CASIGASYEQYF.

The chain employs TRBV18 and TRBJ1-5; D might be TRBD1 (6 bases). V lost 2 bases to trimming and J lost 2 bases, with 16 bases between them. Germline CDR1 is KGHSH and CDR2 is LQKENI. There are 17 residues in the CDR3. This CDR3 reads CASSPDRFGIRNQPQHF. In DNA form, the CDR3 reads TGTGCCAGCTCACCAGACAGGTTTGGGATCCGCAATCAGCCCCAGCATTTT.

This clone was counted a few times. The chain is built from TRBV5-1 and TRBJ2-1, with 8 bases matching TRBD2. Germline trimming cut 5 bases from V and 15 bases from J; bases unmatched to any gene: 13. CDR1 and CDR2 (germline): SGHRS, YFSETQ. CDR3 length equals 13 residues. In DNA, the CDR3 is TGCGCCAGCAGTTTTACTAGCGGCCAATCAGGGTTCTTC. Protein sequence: CASSFTSGQSGFF.

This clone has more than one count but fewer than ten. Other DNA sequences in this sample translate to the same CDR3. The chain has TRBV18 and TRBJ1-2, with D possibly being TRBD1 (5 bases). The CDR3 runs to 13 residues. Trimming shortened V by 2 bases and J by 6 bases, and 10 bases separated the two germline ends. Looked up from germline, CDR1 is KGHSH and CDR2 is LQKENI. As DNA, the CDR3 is TGTGCCAGCTCACCAAGAGGGGCAGATGGCTACACCTTC. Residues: CASSPRGADGYTF.

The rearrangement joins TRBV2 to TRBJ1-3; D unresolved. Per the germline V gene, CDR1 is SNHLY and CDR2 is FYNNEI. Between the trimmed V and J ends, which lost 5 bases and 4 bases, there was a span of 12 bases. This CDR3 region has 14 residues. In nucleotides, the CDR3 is TGTGCCAGCAGTATCGCGTCTGGGGGAAACACCATATATTTT. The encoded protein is CASSIASGGNTIYF.

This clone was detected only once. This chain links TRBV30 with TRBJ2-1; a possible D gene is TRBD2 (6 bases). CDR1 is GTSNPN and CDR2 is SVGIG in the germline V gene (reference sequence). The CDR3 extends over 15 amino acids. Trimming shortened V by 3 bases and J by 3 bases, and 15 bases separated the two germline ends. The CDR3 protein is CAWSPLGLSYNEQFF. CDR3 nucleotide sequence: TGTGCCTGGAGCCCCCTGGGACTTAGCTACAATGAGCAGTTCTTC.

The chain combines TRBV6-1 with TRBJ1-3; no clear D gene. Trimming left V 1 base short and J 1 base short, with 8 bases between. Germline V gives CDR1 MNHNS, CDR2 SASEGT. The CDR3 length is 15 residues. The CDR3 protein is CASSEGMGSGNTIYF. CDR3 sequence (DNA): TGTGCCAGCAGTGAAGGAATGGGTTCTGGAAACACCATATATTTT.

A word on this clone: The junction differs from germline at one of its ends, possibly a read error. Here the CDR3 reads CASSLASGPWETQYF. CDR3 sequence (DNA): TGTGCCAGCAGCCTAGCGTCCGGTCCTTGGGAGACCCAGTACTTC. The J gene is TRBJ2-5, the V gene TRBV7-2, with D possibly being TRBD2 (6 bases). CDR1 and CDR2 (germline): SGHTA, FQGNSA. The CDR3 is made up of 15 amino acids.

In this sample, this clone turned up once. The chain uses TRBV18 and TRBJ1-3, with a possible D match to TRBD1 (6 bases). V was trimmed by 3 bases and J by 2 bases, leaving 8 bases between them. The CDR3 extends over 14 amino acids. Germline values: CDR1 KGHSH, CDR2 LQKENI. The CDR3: CASSPNRAGNTIYF. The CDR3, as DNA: TGTGCCAGCTCACCGAACAGGGCTGGAAACACCATATATTTT.

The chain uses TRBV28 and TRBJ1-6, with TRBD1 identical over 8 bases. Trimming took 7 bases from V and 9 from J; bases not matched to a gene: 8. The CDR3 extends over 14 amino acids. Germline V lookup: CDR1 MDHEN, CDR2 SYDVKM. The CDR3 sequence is CASTRRTGTSPLHF. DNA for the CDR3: TGTGCCAGCACCCGACGGACAGGGACTTCACCCCTCCACTTT.